This TCR beta chain was sequenced in a study of shared clonotypes between healthy human individuals (dated by TCRdb to the early 2020s). Concerning the study at large: The cohort included three men and two women between 18 and 49 years of age. Per donor, three plates each were used for CD4 naive and CD4 memory, two for CD8 naive, and one for CD8 memory. To estimate repertoire size and how much clonotype sharing occurs between individuals, the study deeply sequenced the blood TCR repertoires of several healthy adults. To increase sequencing depth and limit assay-specific biases, TCR repertoire library preparation and sequencing were carried out by different laboratories using diverse techniques. Between about 0.85 and 10 billion PBMCs per donor were obtained by leukapheresis. Broad study findings and their caveats: Incomplete sequencing was indicated by rarefaction of sorted-subset datasets, despite the large sequencing depth. Based on pairwise subsampling, the degree of clonotype sharing among donors was expected to be affected by sequencing depth. Only blood was sampled, and tissue TCR repertoires likely differ from those in blood. The genetic and exposure-history diversity represented was limited by the small number of donors. Sharing across several donors was observed for roughly 5.4% of naive CD4, around 3.5% of naive CD8, over 2% of memory CD4, and around 0.4% of memory CD8 clonotypes. Clonotypes shared by all four sorted-subset donors showed higher generation probabilities than non-shared clonotypes. Estimated clonotype richness was generally larger for naive than for memory subsets.

TCR CDR3 regions were amplified from genomic DNA by multiplex PCR using the deep immunoSEQ assay. Genomic DNA extracted from each cell subset was distributed evenly over all wells of several immunoSEQ 96-well plates, and each plate served as one replicate. For sorted subsets, about 210 ng of genomic DNA, equivalent to tens of thousands of T cell genomes, went into each replicate PCR. The purified libraries were quantified using a Qubit 3.0 fluorometer, sized with a Bioanalyzer 2100, and then quantified again using the KAPA Library Quantification kit. Each immunoSEQ 96-well plate was sequenced on its own single-read 150-cycle Illumina NextSeq 550 flow cell. Per the original workflow: Because only junctional sequences without quality scores were contained in the immunoSEQ output, filtering matching that applied to full-length reads could not be performed. To assign V/J genes and CDR3, sequences were annotated against IMGT germline references using PyIR, a Python wrapper for IgBLAST v1.9. Reads were filtered out if the reads had weak V/J assignments (E-value above 1e-6), no CDR3, stop codons, out-of-frame junctions, or ambiguous translated residues. V3J clonotypes were defined as sequences sharing an identical inferred V gene, J gene, and CDR3 amino acid sequence. To compute the percentage overlap between repertoires, the number of shared unique clonotypes was divided by the size of the smaller repertoire. Richness of each repertoire was evaluated using RTK rarefaction, the Chao1 estimator, and Recon v2.1 estimates of unobserved clonotypes. OLGA was used to compute generation probabilities for all TCRbeta clonotypes that the gDNA method yielded from a handful of donors. TCRdb obtained this table from immuneACCESS and retained in-frame rearrangements with V and J assigned. These tables miss some clones; where compared with another copy, unresolved V genes account for less than half of the shortfall, and the remainder is unexplained. That table gives V, J and clone size, and the DNA gave D and trimming. This sample is represented by under 1,100,000 clones; more than 60% of them were singletons. Together, the top ten hold approximately 1.5% of the sample.

Healthy HIV-negative adults with no recently reported acute infections or vaccinations were included as donors. Every donor was a Caucasian adult living in Nashville, Tennessee, USA. Magnetic negative selection was used to enrich CD4+ T cells, after which naive cells were positively selected on CD45RA and the negative fraction became the memory subset. Blood was collected by leukapheresis, and PBMCs were isolated by Ficoll-Histopaque density gradient centrifugation and then cryopreserved in liquid nitrogen vapor phase. Purity and quantity of every magnetically sorted T cell population were checked by analytical flow cytometry. Genomic DNA was isolated from every sorted fraction and measured by UV absorbance on a Nanodrop 2000c. Only one count was recorded for this clone. Its binding antigen is unknown. Per-nucleotide qualities are absent, and no much larger clonotype sits a single base away. CDR1 and CDR2 are read off the germline V gene (reference sequence) as MNHEY and SMNVEV. The CDR3 spans 12 residues, from the cysteine through the phenylalanine. CDR3 DNA is the only sequence kept; it has 36 bases, read in frame from the first base. V and J lose 8 bases and 4 bases, and a span of 12 bases separates them.

The chain employs TRBV27 and TRBJ2-7; the D gene is perhaps TRBD1 or TRBD2, each of them matching over 6 bases. The receptor's source is a man aged 18 to 30 in good health. Sequencing was carried out using memory CD4+ T cells sorted from blood. Sample cell subset or site, as interpreted from the label and publication: CD45RA-negative fraction. Here is the DNA: TGTGCCAGCTCTGCGGGGACATACGAGCAGTACTTC. This codes for CASSAGTYEQYF.